Included here is one T cell receptor beta chain sequence, with context. The antigen is not known. Assay used: immunoSEQ multiplex PCR; TCRdb lists only in-frame clones, some missing. Of approximately 70,000 clones listed, around 83% are singletons. These data originate in a study of OX40 agonist ivuxolimab in advanced cancers. The germline V and J ends were trimmed by 2 bases and 9 bases, with 17 bases remaining between them. The CDR3 is made up of 16 amino acids. Germline CDR1 SEHNR, CDR2 FQNEAQ (reference sequence). General observations from the study: Antigen targets of the expanded peripheral T cells went undetermined.

The chain recombines TRBV7-9 with TRBJ2-6, with D maybe TRBD1 (5 bases). Material: CD4+ or CD8+ T cells sorted from blood, obtained in a trial of the OX40 agonist ivuxolimab. This TCR was recovered from an adult with an advanced solid tumor such as melanoma, head and neck, liver or kidney cancer. CDR3 DNA: TGTGCCAGCAGCTTACTTTTTATACAGGCTGTCAACGTCCTGACTTTC. This translates into CASSLLFIQAVNVLTF.